A single T cell receptor beta chain is shown here with its context. The data were obtained in a study of radiotherapy plus CTLA-4 blockade in lung cancer. Germline V gives CDR1 SGHTA, CDR2 FQGNSA. The CDR3 consists of 16 residues. V trimming: 2 bases; J trimming: 4 bases; junction bases outside the gene matches: 6. Generated by immunoSEQ multiplex PCR, the TCRdb table keeps only in-frame clones and is missing some. The sample has around 82,000 clones, more than 60% seen once; the top ten hold 22%. The material was peripheral blood, obtained from a patient treated with radiotherapy plus ipilimumab. This clonotype originated in a human donor with non-small cell lung cancer whose response to radiotherapy plus ipilimumab could not be evaluated. Some clones in this sample may be carry-over from other donors' samples. The rearrangement uses TRBV7-2 and TRBJ2-2, with TRBD1 identical over 8 bases. CDR3 loop: CASSLNPGQVTGELFF. CDR3 coding DNA: TGTGCCAGCAGCTTAAACCCGGGACAGGTCACCGGGGAGCTGTTTTTT.